A selection of T cell receptor beta chains follows, all from one sample in a study of OX40 agonist ivuxolimab in advanced cancers. This table comes from immunoSEQ multiplex PCR, and its TCRdb copy is limited to in-frame clones, with some not included. The table has tens of thousands of clones, approximately 90% seen once; the top ten hold approximately 2.8%. The sample was CD4+ or CD8+ T cells sorted from blood, taken in a trial of the OX40 agonist ivuxolimab. Receptors were obtained from an adult with an advanced solid tumor such as melanoma, head and neck, liver or kidney cancer. CDR3s include the opening cysteine and the closing phenylalanine or tryptophan. Fields, in order: clone size, V gene, D gene, J gene, CDR3 protein, CDR3 DNA. The D gene is left open where the match is weak. Only part of the rows carry a size: once, few, many, or a class if the clone is expanded.

clone_size: NA
v_call: TRBV28
d_call: TRBD1
j_call: TRBJ2-7
cdr3_aa: CASSPQGGIPYEQYF
cdr3_nt: TGTGCCAGCAGCCCACAGGGGGGCATTCCCTACGAGCAGTACTTC

clone_size: few
v_call: TRBV5-4
d_call: NA
j_call: TRBJ1-2
cdr3_aa: CASSLAGGYGYTF
cdr3_nt: TGTGCCAGCAGCTTGGCCGGCGGGTATGGCTACACCTTC

clone_size: once
v_call: TRBV5-1
d_call: TRBD1
j_call: TRBJ1-1
cdr3_aa: CASSSTGQNTEAFF
cdr3_nt: TGCGCCAGCAGCTCGACAGGGCAGAACACTGAAGCTTTCTTT

clone_size: NA
v_call: TRBV7-3
d_call: NA
j_call: TRBJ2-3
cdr3_aa: CASSRRERSSTDTQYF
cdr3_nt: TGTGCCAGCAGCCGAAGGGAGCGGTCCTCCACAGATACGCAGTATTTT

clone_size: few
v_call: TRBV4-1
d_call: NA
j_call: TRBJ2-2
cdr3_aa: CASSLRAGSNGELFF
cdr3_nt: TGCGCCAGCAGCCTCCGGGCAGGGTCGAACGGGGAGCTGTTTTTT

clone_size: NA
v_call: TRBV25-1
d_call: TRBD1
j_call: TRBJ1-1
cdr3_aa: CASSDWGDREAFF
cdr3_nt: TGTGCCAGCAGTGATTGGGGGGACAGGGAAGCTTTCTTT

clone_size: NA
v_call: TRBV28
d_call: TRBD2
j_call: TRBJ2-2
cdr3_aa: CASSPGTSTGELFF
cdr3_nt: TGTGCCAGCAGTCCCGGGACTAGTACCGGGGAGCTGTTTTTT

clone_size: NA
v_call: TRBV7-8
d_call: NA
j_call: TRBJ1-1
cdr3_aa: CASSLRGGMNTEAFF
cdr3_nt: TGTGCCAGCAGCTTACGGGGGGGGATGAACACTGAAGCTTTCTTT

clone_size: NA
v_call: TRBV6-5
d_call: NA
j_call: TRBJ1-1
cdr3_aa: CASSQTTWTNTEAFF
cdr3_nt: TGTGCCAGCAGCCAAACCACATGGACGAACACTGAAGCTTTCTTT

clone_size: NA
v_call: TRBV19
d_call: NA
j_call: TRBJ2-3
cdr3_aa: CASSPRPGSGLGDTQYF
cdr3_nt: TGTGCCAGTAGCCCTCGACCCGGATCAGGACTGGGGGATACGCAGTATTTT

clone_size: NA
v_call: TRBV18
d_call: TRBD1
j_call: TRBJ1-3
cdr3_aa: CASSPNRGDSGNTIYF
cdr3_nt: TGTGCCAGCTCACCGAACAGGGGAGACTCTGGAAACACCATATATTTT

clone_size: NA
v_call: TRBV19
d_call: NA
j_call: TRBJ2-1
cdr3_aa: CASSIGVRAGSQYNEQFF
cdr3_nt: TGTGCCAGTAGTATAGGGGTAAGGGCAGGCTCACAATACAATGAGCAGTTCTTC

clone_size: NA
v_call: TRBV11-2
d_call: TRBD1
j_call: TRBJ1-4
cdr3_aa: CASSRKTGDNEKLFF
cdr3_nt: TGTGCCAGCAGCAGGAAGACAGGGGATAATGAAAAACTGTTTTTT

clone_size: NA
v_call: TRBV6-1
d_call: NA
j_call: TRBJ2-7
cdr3_aa: CASRRTAPYEQYF
cdr3_nt: TGTGCCAGCAGGAGGACAGCACCCTACGAGCAGTACTTC

clone_size: NA
v_call: TRBV5-6
d_call: NA
j_call: TRBJ2-4
cdr3_aa: CASSLATGRYIQYF
cdr3_nt: TGTGCCAGCAGCTTGGCTACGGGGAGGTACATTCAGTACTTC

clone_size: NA
v_call: TRBV6-5
d_call: NA
j_call: TRBJ2-7
cdr3_aa: CASSNNRDQRQQYF
cdr3_nt: TGTGCCAGCAGTAATAACCGGGACCAGCGGCAACAGTACTTC

clone_size: once
v_call: TRBV30
d_call: NA
j_call: TRBJ2-5
cdr3_aa: CAWGVVETQYF
cdr3_nt: TGTGCCTGGGGGGTCGTGGAGACCCAGTACTTC

clone_size: NA
v_call: TRBV7-9
d_call: TRBD1
j_call: TRBJ2-7
cdr3_aa: CASSTTGAPYEQYF
cdr3_nt: TGTGCCAGCAGCACAACAGGGGCACCCTACGAGCAGTACTTC

clone_size: NA
v_call: TRBV6-6
d_call: TRBD1
j_call: TRBJ2-7
cdr3_aa: CASSDPDRAEQYF
cdr3_nt: TGTGCCAGCAGTGACCCCGACAGGGCCGAGCAGTACTTC

clone_size: NA
v_call: TRBV7-9
d_call: TRBD2
j_call: TRBJ2-2
cdr3_aa: CASSLLSGRGTGELFF
cdr3_nt: TGTGCCAGCAGCTTACTTAGCGGGAGAGGTACCGGGGAGCTGTTTTTT

clone_size: NA
v_call: TRBV10-1
d_call: NA
j_call: TRBJ2-5
cdr3_aa: CASSRQIQETQYF
cdr3_nt: TGCGCCAGCAGTAGGCAGATCCAAGAGACCCAGTACTTC

clone_size: NA
v_call: TRBV6-5
d_call: NA
j_call: TRBJ1-1
cdr3_aa: CASSSNTIFTEAFF
cdr3_nt: TGTGCCAGCAGTTCAAATACGATCTTCACTGAAGCTTTCTTT

clone_size: NA
v_call: TRBV7-3
d_call: TRBD2
j_call: TRBJ2-1
cdr3_aa: CASSPDRLAGVSYNEQFF
cdr3_nt: TGTGCCAGCAGCCCAGATAGACTAGCGGGGGTCTCCTACAATGAGCAGTTCTTC

clone_size: once
v_call: TRBV7-2
d_call: NA
j_call: TRBJ1-5
cdr3_aa: CASSLGGSGNQPQHF
cdr3_nt: TGTGCCAGCAGCTTAGGGGGGTCGGGGAATCAGCCCCAGCATTTT

clone_size: NA
v_call: TRBV5-1
d_call: NA
j_call: TRBJ2-3
cdr3_aa: CASSFQRTDTQYF
cdr3_nt: TGCGCCAGCAGCTTCCAGCGCACAGATACGCAGTATTTT

clone_size: once
v_call: TRBV2
d_call: TRBD1
j_call: TRBJ2-7
cdr3_aa: CASSEYLQGAPYEQYF
cdr3_nt: TGTGCCAGCAGTGAATATCTACAGGGGGCTCCCTACGAGCAGTACTTC

clone_size: NA
v_call: TRBV5-1
d_call: NA
j_call: TRBJ2-1
cdr3_aa: CASSLDGQPHNEQFF
cdr3_nt: TGCGCCAGCAGCTTGGATGGACAGCCCCACAATGAGCAGTTCTTC

clone_size: few
v_call: TRBV4-2
d_call: NA
j_call: TRBJ1-6
cdr3_aa: CASSQPQGSNSPLHF
cdr3_nt: TGTGCCAGCAGCCAACCACAGGGAAGTAATTCACCCCTCCACTTT

clone_size: NA
v_call: TRBV6-5
d_call: NA
j_call: TRBJ1-4
cdr3_aa: CASSLRNEKLFF
cdr3_nt: TGTGCCAGCAGCTTAAGGAATGAAAAACTGTTTTTT

clone_size: NA
v_call: TRBV9
d_call: NA
j_call: TRBJ2-5
cdr3_aa: CASSVHSAQGAETQYF
cdr3_nt: TGTGCCAGCAGCGTCCACAGCGCCCAAGGTGCAGAGACCCAGTACTTC

clone_size: NA
v_call: TRBV7-2
d_call: NA
j_call: TRBJ2-2
cdr3_aa: CASSLQGTGELFF
cdr3_nt: TGTGCCAGCAGCTTACAGGGGACCGGGGAGCTGTTTTTT

clone_size: NA
v_call: TRBV18
d_call: TRBD1
j_call: TRBJ2-2
cdr3_aa: CASSPGQGSRRTGELFF
cdr3_nt: TGTGCCAGCTCACCGGGACAGGGGAGTCGTCGCACCGGGGAGCTGTTTTTT

clone_size: NA
v_call: TRBV7-7
d_call: NA
j_call: TRBJ2-5
cdr3_aa: CASGLGGEQTQYF
cdr3_nt: TGTGCTAGCGGCCTAGGGGGGGAACAGACCCAGTACTTC

clone_size: NA
v_call: TRBV5-4
d_call: TRBD1
j_call: TRBJ1-1
cdr3_aa: CASSFYMTGEEYEAFF
cdr3_nt: TGTGCCAGCAGCTTCTATATGACAGGGGAGGAATATGAAGCTTTCTTT

clone_size: NA
v_call: TRBV6-6
d_call: NA
j_call: TRBJ1-6
cdr3_aa: CASSRAGINSPLHF
cdr3_nt: TGTGCCAGCAGTCGGGCAGGGATTAATTCACCCCTCCACTTT

clone_size: NA
v_call: TRBV28
d_call: NA
j_call: TRBJ2-7
cdr3_aa: CASSPPVYEQYF
cdr3_nt: TGTGCCAGCAGCCCCCCGGTATACGAGCAGTACTTC

clone_size: once
v_call: TRBV9
d_call: NA
j_call: TRBJ2-3
cdr3_aa: CASSSLGGGGADTQYF
cdr3_nt: TGTGCCAGCAGCTCTTTGGGGGGAGGAGGCGCAGATACGCAGTATTTT

clone_size: NA
v_call: TRBV7-9
d_call: NA
j_call: TRBJ1-1
cdr3_aa: CASSSERSGEAFF
cdr3_nt: TGTGCCAGCAGCTCTGAACGAAGTGGAGAAGCTTTCTTT

clone_size: NA
v_call: TRBV6-4
d_call: TRBD2
j_call: TRBJ2-2
cdr3_aa: CASSDSASGRPGELFF
cdr3_nt: TGTGCCAGCAGTGACTCGGCTAGCGGGAGACCGGGGGAGCTGTTTTTT

clone_size: NA
v_call: TRBV7-9
d_call: NA
j_call: TRBJ1-5
cdr3_aa: CASSSDFSNQPQHF
cdr3_nt: TGTGCCAGCAGCTCTGACTTTAGCAATCAGCCCCAGCATTTT

clone_size: NA
v_call: TRBV5-1
d_call: NA
j_call: TRBJ2-7
cdr3_aa: CASSGSTGTHEQYF
cdr3_nt: TGCGCCAGCAGCGGCTCTACTGGGACCCACGAGCAGTACTTC

clone_size: NA
v_call: TRBV10-3
d_call: NA
j_call: TRBJ1-1
cdr3_aa: CAIRFGEGAEAFF
cdr3_nt: TGTGCCATCAGATTTGGGGAAGGAGCTGAAGCTTTCTTT

clone_size: NA
v_call: TRBV28
d_call: TRBD2
j_call: TRBJ2-1
cdr3_aa: CASSPRLATLGDEQFF
cdr3_nt: TGTGCCAGCAGCCCTCGACTAGCGACCCTCGGGGATGAGCAGTTCTTC

clone_size: NA
v_call: TRBV28
d_call: TRBD2
j_call: TRBJ2-1
cdr3_aa: CASKTSGKEEQFF
cdr3_nt: TGTGCCAGCAAGACTAGCGGGAAGGAAGAGCAGTTCTTC

clone_size: NA
v_call: TRBV19
d_call: NA
j_call: TRBJ2-7
cdr3_aa: CASSQQIRGLEQYF
cdr3_nt: TGTGCCAGTAGCCAACAGATTCGGGGACTCGAGCAGTACTTC

clone_size: NA
v_call: TRBV30
d_call: NA
j_call: TRBJ2-7
cdr3_aa: CAWKFTASYEQYF
cdr3_nt: TGTGCCTGGAAATTTACAGCGAGCTACGAGCAGTACTTC

clone_size: NA
v_call: TRBV29-1
d_call: NA
j_call: TRBJ1-1
cdr3_aa: CSVTRWGGMTEAFF
cdr3_nt: TGCAGCGTTACCAGGTGGGGAGGAATGACTGAAGCTTTCTTT

clone_size: NA
v_call: TRBV7-2
d_call: TRBD1
j_call: TRBJ2-5
cdr3_aa: CASSSPQGAETQYF
cdr3_nt: TGTGCCAGCAGCTCCCCACAGGGGGCAGAGACCCAGTACTTC

clone_size: NA
v_call: TRBV30
d_call: NA
j_call: TRBJ1-4
cdr3_aa: CAWSSTVPKLFF
cdr3_nt: TGTGCCTGGAGTTCGACGGTACCTAAACTGTTTTTT

clone_size: once
v_call: TRBV11-1
d_call: NA
j_call: TRBJ2-5
cdr3_aa: CASSLFRDQETQYF
cdr3_nt: TGTGCCAGCAGCTTATTCAGGGATCAAGAGACCCAGTACTTC

clone_size: NA
v_call: TRBV19
d_call: NA
j_call: TRBJ2-2
cdr3_aa: CASSTPNRGINTGELFF
cdr3_nt: TGTGCCAGTAGTACCCCGAATAGGGGGATCAACACCGGGGAGCTGTTTTTT

clone_size: NA
v_call: TRBV5-1
d_call: NA
j_call: TRBJ1-2
cdr3_aa: CASSFQGSYGYTF
cdr3_nt: TGCGCCAGCAGCTTCCAGGGGAGCTATGGCTACACCTTC

clone_size: NA
v_call: TRBV19
d_call: NA
j_call: TRBJ2-7
cdr3_aa: CASSTSGDEQYF
cdr3_nt: TGTGCCAGTAGTACATCAGGGGACGAGCAGTACTTC

clone_size: NA
v_call: TRBV28
d_call: NA
j_call: TRBJ1-5
cdr3_aa: CASSLHGINQPQHF
cdr3_nt: TGTGCCAGCAGTCTCCACGGGATCAATCAGCCCCAGCATTTT